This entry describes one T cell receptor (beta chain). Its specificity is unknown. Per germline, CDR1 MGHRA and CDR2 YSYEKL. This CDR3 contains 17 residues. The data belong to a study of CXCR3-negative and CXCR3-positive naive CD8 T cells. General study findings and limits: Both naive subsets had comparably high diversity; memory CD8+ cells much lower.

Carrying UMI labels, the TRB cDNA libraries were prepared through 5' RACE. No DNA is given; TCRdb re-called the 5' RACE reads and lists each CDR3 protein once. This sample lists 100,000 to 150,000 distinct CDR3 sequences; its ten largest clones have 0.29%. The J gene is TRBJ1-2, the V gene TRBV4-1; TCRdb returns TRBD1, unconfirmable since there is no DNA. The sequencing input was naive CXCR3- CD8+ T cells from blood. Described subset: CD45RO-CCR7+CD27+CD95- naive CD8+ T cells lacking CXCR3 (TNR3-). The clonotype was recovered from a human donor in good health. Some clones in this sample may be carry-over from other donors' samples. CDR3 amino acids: CASSQDGSGKGFHGYTF.